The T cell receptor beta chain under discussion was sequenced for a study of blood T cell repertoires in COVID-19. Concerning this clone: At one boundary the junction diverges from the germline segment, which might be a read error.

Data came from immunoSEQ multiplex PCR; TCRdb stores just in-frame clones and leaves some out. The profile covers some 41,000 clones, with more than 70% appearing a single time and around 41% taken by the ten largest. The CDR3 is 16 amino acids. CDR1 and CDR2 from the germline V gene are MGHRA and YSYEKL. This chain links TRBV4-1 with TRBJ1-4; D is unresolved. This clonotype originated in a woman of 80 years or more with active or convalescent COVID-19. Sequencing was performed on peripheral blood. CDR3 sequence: CASTQEPEGAFEKLFF. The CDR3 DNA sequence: TGCGCCAGCACCCAAGAACCTGAGGGAGCTTTTGAAAAACTGTTTTTT.